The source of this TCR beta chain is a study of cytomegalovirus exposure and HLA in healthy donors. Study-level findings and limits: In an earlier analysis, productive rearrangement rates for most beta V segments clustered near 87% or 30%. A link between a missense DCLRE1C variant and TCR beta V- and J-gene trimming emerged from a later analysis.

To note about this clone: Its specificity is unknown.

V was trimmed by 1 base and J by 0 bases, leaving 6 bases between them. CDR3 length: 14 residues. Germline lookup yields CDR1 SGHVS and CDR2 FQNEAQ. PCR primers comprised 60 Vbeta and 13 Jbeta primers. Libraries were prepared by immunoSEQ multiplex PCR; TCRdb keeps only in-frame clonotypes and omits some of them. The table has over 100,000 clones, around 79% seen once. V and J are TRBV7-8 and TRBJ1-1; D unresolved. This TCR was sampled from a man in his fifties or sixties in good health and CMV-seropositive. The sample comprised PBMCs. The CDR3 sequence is CASSLVGLNTEAFF. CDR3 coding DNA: TGTGCCAGCAGCTTAGTTGGCCTGAACACTGAAGCTTTCTTT.